The following is a T cell receptor (beta chain) sequence with its context. The antigen it recognizes is unknown. The input lacks base qualities; no much larger clone sits a single base away. This specimen's treatment or condition label, per the study, means: in vitro stimulation with specific CMV peptide epitopes to enrich CMV-specific T cells. The instrument given in TCRdb is Illumina HiSeq 1500. TCRdb passed the public sequencing reads through fastp at Q25 and MiXCR, retaining productive beta sequences. Identical CDR3 protein sequences are pooled into one entry, listed with their most common genes and DNA. The sample table holds roughly 500,000 distinct CDR3 sequences, of which 40% to 50% were seen once. 43% of the sample comes from the top ten. In the germline V gene (reference sequence), CDR1 corresponds to SEHNR and CDR2 to FQNEAQ. Germline trimming: 4 bases from V, 0 bases from J; junction bases outside gene matches: 14. The cysteine opens and the phenylalanine closes a CDR3 of 19 amino acids. CDR3 DNA only is kept here, 57 bases in frame from base 1.

The data originate from a study of T cell repertoires in cytomegalovirus infection (dated by TCRdb to the late 2010s). With respect to the entire study: Peptide stimulations targeted recently identified HLA-C-restricted CMV epitopes, whose presentation resists viral immunomodulation, together with well-studied HLA-B-restricted epitopes. The HLA type of each donor mattered for the analysis, because public TCR beta signatures pointed to carriage of CMV infection along with the matching HLA type.

Paper-wide results and their limitations: In the ex vivo response, HLA-C-restricted CMV-specific TCR beta clonotypes were dominant, and in two of eight donors the single most frequent clonotype came from this HLA-C-restricted group. Cumulative frequency of public TCR beta family members discriminated carriers of CMV infection plus the relevant HLA type in this cohort and an independent roughly 350-donor cohort.

The specimen comprised cultured PBMCs, sampled from culture after CMV antigen stimulation. This TCR was recovered from a human donor in good health (CMV status not recorded). Some clones in this sample may be carry-over from other donors' samples. The sequence links TRBV7-9 to TRBJ1-5; 8 central bases correspond to TRBD1. The CDR3 reads CASSYQKTGAPYSNQPQHF. The DNA reads as follows: TGTGCCAGCAGCTACCAGAAGACAGGGGCCCCCTATAGCAATCAGCCCCAGCATTTT.